The sequence of this TCR beta chain was determined in a study of early T cells in non-severe SARS-CoV-2 infection. The table lists this clonotype with many counts. TCRdb independently ran MiXCR on the 5' RACE reads; one entry per CDR3 protein. The sample has about 70,000 distinct CDR3 sequences, around 5% seen once. This receptor was identified in an adult who was a healthcare worker with PCR-confirmed SARS-CoV-2 infection or an uninfected control (not recorded which). Sequences were derived from whole blood, sampled at baseline.

CDR3 amino acids: CASSWTGGPYNEQFF. The CDR3 DNA follows: TGTGCCAGCAGCTGGACAGGGGGCCCCTACAATGAGCAGTTCTTC. The gene calls are TRBV11-3 and TRBJ2-1, with 11 bases lining up with TRBD1. Germline loops: CDR1 SGHNT, CDR2 YENEEA. J was trimmed by 2 bases and V by 4 bases; bases with no gene match: 1. The CDR3 is 15 residues long.